The rows below give T cell receptor beta chains drawn from one sample of a study of cytomegalovirus exposure and HLA in healthy donors. Assay: immunoSEQ multiplex PCR; the TCRdb copy retains only in-frame clones and omits some. The sample contains 65,000 to 90,000 clones, around 90% of which appear only once. Sequenced: PBMCs. The receptors originated from a young woman in good health and CMV-seropositive. The CDR3 runs from the conserved cysteine through the conserved F or W. D genes are given only for firm matches. The size field is filled for only some rows; it gives once, few, many or a size class.

TRBV2,TRBJ2-1,-,-,CASSELPGLGNEQFF,TGTGCCAGCAGTGAACTGCCAGGGTTAGGGAATGAGCAGTTCTTC
TRBV25-1,TRBJ1-6,-,few,CASSGPGSPLHF,TGTGCCAGCAGTGGGCCTGGTTCACCCCTCCACTTT
TRBV30,TRBJ1-2,-,-,CAWSTGYGYTF,TGTGCCTGGAGTACAGGGTACGGCTACACCTTC
TRBV4-3,TRBJ2-7,-,-,CASSQDPRGAGEQYF,TGCGCCAGCAGCCAAGACCCACGGGGGGCGGGCGAGCAGTACTTC
TRBV6-4,TRBJ2-3,TRBD2,-,CASSETTSGGTDTQYF,TGTGCCAGCAGTGAAACGACTAGCGGGGGCACAGATACGCAGTATTTT
TRBV29-1,TRBJ2-1,TRBD2,-,CSVDPSGDPYNEQFF,TGCAGCGTTGACCCCAGCGGGGATCCCTACAATGAGCAGTTCTTC
TRBV7-6,TRBJ2-4,TRBD2,-,CASSLGAGDGIQYF,TGTGCCAGCAGCTTAGGAGCGGGGGATGGCATTCAGTACTTC
TRBV10-3,TRBJ2-1,TRBD2,-,CATGLAGVGYNEQFF,TGTGCCACGGGACTAGCGGGAGTGGGTTACAATGAGCAGTTCTTC
TRBV4-1,TRBJ2-2,TRBD2,-,CASSLGRARNTGELFF,TGCGCCAGCAGCCTGGGGAGGGCCCGGAACACCGGGGAGCTGTTTTTT
TRBV30,TRBJ2-1,-,-,CAWSQPPLQESSYNEQFF,TGTGCCTGGAGTCAACCCCCGCTACAGGAGAGCTCCTACAATGAGCAGTTCTTC
TRBV6-4,TRBJ2-3,TRBD2,-,CASSASGRATDTQYF,TGTGCCAGCAGTGCTAGCGGGAGGGCCACAGATACGCAGTATTTT
TRBV2,TRBJ1-5,TRBD1,-,CASRGDRGLNQPQHF,TGTGCCAGCAGGGGGGACAGGGGGCTCAATCAGCCCCAGCATTTT
TRBV28,TRBJ2-3,TRBD2,-,CASSLGLAGLTDTQYF,TGTGCCAGCAGCCTCGGACTAGCGGGGCTCACAGATACGCAGTATTTT
TRBV19,TRBJ1-2,TRBD1,few,CASSTRTGAQRGGYTF,TGTGCCAGTAGTACGAGGACAGGGGCTCAAAGAGGTGGCTACACCTTC
TRBV9,TRBJ1-3,-,-,CASAPGWTGNTIYF,TGTGCCAGCGCCCCCGGGTGGACTGGAAACACCATATATTTT
TRBV13,TRBJ1-6,TRBD1,-,CASGDRGLVNSPLHF,TGTGCCAGCGGGGACAGGGGCTTAGTTAATTCACCCCTCCACTTT
TRBV7-2,TRBJ1-1,TRBD1,-,CASSGQGFATEAFF,TGTGCCAGCAGCGGACAGGGATTTGCCACTGAAGCTTTCTTT
TRBV28,TRBJ2-7,TRBD1,once,CASRGTGIYEQYF,TGTGCCAGCAGGGGGACAGGGATCTACGAGCAGTACTTC
TRBV11-2,TRBJ2-3,-,-,CASSLRQVGGGLDTQYF,TGTGCCAGCAGCCTCAGACAGGTTGGGGGTGGTCTGGATACGCAGTATTTT
TRBV4-1,TRBJ2-6,-,-,CASSQYGTRGNVLTF,TGCGCCAGCAGCCAATACGGGACAAGGGGCAACGTCCTGACTTTC
TRBV18,TRBJ1-5,TRBD1,-,CASSPGQGQPQHF,TGTGCCAGCTCACCGGGACAGGGTCAGCCCCAGCATTTT
TRBV25-1,TRBJ2-7,-,-,CASSVGGTNHYEQYF,TGTGCCAGCAGTGTCGGCGGGACCAACCATTACGAGCAGTACTTC
TRBV4-1,TRBJ2-2,TRBD2,-,CASSQPGRLAGGPVLGELFF,TGCGCCAGCAGCCAACCCGGACGGCTAGCGGGGGGCCCCGTCCTCGGGGAGCTGTTTTTT
TRBV6-5,TRBJ1-6,-,-,CASRVGASPLHF,TGTGCCAGCAGGGTGGGGGCATCACCCCTCCACTTT
TRBV6-4,TRBJ2-1,-,-,CASSDEGDYYNEQFF,TGTGCCAGCAGTGATGAGGGAGACTACTACAATGAGCAGTTCTTC
TRBV6-1,TRBJ1-2,-,-,CASRSGYGYTF,TGTGCCAGCAGATCAGGCTATGGCTACACCTTC
TRBV10-3,TRBJ2-7,TRBD1,-,CAISDPGGQGYEQYF,TGTGCCATCAGTGACCCAGGGGGACAGGGCTACGAGCAGTACTTC
TRBV27,TRBJ2-3,TRBD2,-,CASSPAGTSARPFTDTQYF,TGTGCCAGCAGTCCCGCCGGGACTAGCGCGAGGCCCTTCACAGATACGCAGTATTTT
TRBV30,TRBJ1-3,-,-,CAWQELTFSGNTIYF,TGTGCCTGGCAAGAACTCACCTTCTCTGGAAACACCATATATTTT
TRBV6-5,TRBJ2-1,TRBD1,-,CASSYPDRGQFF,TGTGCCAGCAGTTACCCAGACAGGGGACAGTTCTTC
TRBV4-3,TRBJ2-7,TRBD2,-,CASSRTQGRTSGPYEQYF,TGCGCCAGCAGCCGAACGCAGGGGAGGACTAGCGGCCCCTACGAGCAGTACTTC
TRBV5-1,TRBJ2-1,TRBD2,-,CASSLSSGGYNEQFF,TGCGCCAGCAGCTTGAGTAGCGGGGGGTACAATGAGCAGTTCTTC
TRBV5-1,TRBJ1-1,TRBD1,-,CASSLAVGTGGVTEAFF,TGCGCCAGCAGCTTGGCCGTAGGGACAGGGGGTGTCACTGAAGCTTTCTTT
TRBV7-2,TRBJ2-5,TRBD2,-,CASSLDGGRRETQYF,TGTGCCAGCAGCTTGGACGGCGGGAGGAGGGAGACCCAGTACTTC
TRBV9,TRBJ1-4,-,-,CASSVEAGTNEKLFF,TGTGCCAGCAGCGTAGAAGCGGGAACTAATGAAAAACTGTTTTTT
TRBV29-1,TRBJ2-2,-,-,CSVLGGEMSGELFF,TGCAGCGTTTTGGGGGGAGAAATGTCCGGGGAGCTGTTTTTT
TRBV14,TRBJ2-1,-,-,CASSQSGLPWHEQFF,TGTGCCAGCAGCCAGAGTGGGCTCCCCTGGCATGAGCAGTTCTTC
TRBV4-3,TRBJ1-3,-,-,CASSQNHRGNTIYF,TGCGCCAGCAGCCAAAACCACAGGGGAAACACCATATATTTT
TRBV11-2,TRBJ1-2,-,-,CASSQTGWDNYGYTF,TGTGCCAGCAGCCAAACAGGGTGGGATAACTATGGCTACACCTTC
TRBV19,TRBJ2-3,-,-,CASSRQGTDTQYF,TGTGCCAGTAGTAGACAGGGCACAGATACGCAGTATTTT
TRBV6-6,TRBJ2-7,TRBD2,-,CASSGTSGSLEQYF,TGTGCCAGCAGTGGGACTAGCGGGAGTCTCGAGCAGTACTTC
TRBV4-1,TRBJ2-7,-,-,CASSQGRDEIHEQYF,TGCGCCAGCAGCCAAGGCAGGGATGAGATCCACGAGCAGTACTTC
TRBV6-5,TRBJ1-2,-,once,CATLLGGYGYTF,TGTGCCACCCTCCTGGGGGGCTATGGCTACACCTTC
TRBV28,TRBJ2-2,TRBD2,-,CASSPGTRDTGELFF,TGTGCCAGCAGCCCCGGGACTAGGGACACCGGGGAGCTGTTTTTT
TRBV5-8,TRBJ2-1,-,-,CASSLNIGGNEQFF,TGTGCCAGCAGCTTGAATATAGGGGGCAATGAGCAGTTCTTC
TRBV4-1,TRBJ1-1,-,many,CASSQDAGNTEAFF,TGCGCCAGCAGCCAAGATGCCGGGAACACTGAAGCTTTCTTT
TRBV11-2,TRBJ2-7,TRBD1,-,CASSLTDRVSYEQYF,TGTGCCAGCAGCCTGACGGACAGGGTTTCCTACGAGCAGTACTTC